A single sample is the source of the 21 T cell receptor beta chains below, sequenced in a study of T cell changes during pregnancy in multiple sclerosis. The protocol was immunoSEQ multiplex PCR, while the TCRdb copy is restricted to in-frame clones and leaves out a portion. The sample contains tens of thousands of clones, 85% to 95% of which appear only once. The specimen comprised CD8+ T cells from peripheral blood mononuclear cells, sampled in the third trimester of pregnancy. The origin of the receptors is a female donor with multiple sclerosis, enrolled in a pregnancy study.

The chain recombines TRBV11-2 with TRBJ1-5; 9 bases agree with TRBD1. The CDR3 has 17 residues. The germline V gene encodes CDR1 SGHAT and CDR2 FQNNGV. J lost 9 bases, V lost 5 bases, and 17 bases had no gene match. The CDR3 reads CASSGTTGQGFVGPQHF. CDR3 bases: TGTGCCAGCAGCGGGACTACGGGACAGGGTTTTGTTGGGCCCCAGCATTTT. The entire variable domain, with the rest obtained from reference TRBV11-2 and TRBJ1-5, is as follows: EAGVAQSPRYKIIEKRQSVAFWCNPISGHATLYWYQQILGQGPKLLIQFQNNGVVDDSQLPKDRFSAERLKGVDSTLKIQPAKLEDSAVYLCASSGTTGQGFVGPQHFGDGTRLSIL.

The rearrangement links TRBV4-1 to TRBJ2-7, with TRBD1 matching 8 bases. The V and J ends lost 3 bases and 2 bases, in that order; junction bases with no gene match: 12. CDR3 length: 17 residues. Germline values: CDR1 MGHRA, CDR2 YSYEKL. In DNA form, the CDR3 reads TGCGCCAGCAGCCAGTCCCCTCGCGGACAGGGAGCCTACGAGCAGTACTTC. Residues: CASSQSPRGQGAYEQYF.

The rearrangement joins TRBV29-1 to TRBJ1-2; 8 bases are shared with TRBD1. The CDR3 has 12 amino acids. From germline, CDR1 is SQVTM and CDR2 ANQGSEA. V was pared by 6 bases and J by 10 bases, with 10 bases of the junction left unmatched. The CDR3 DNA is TGCAGCGTCGGACAGGGCATCGAGGACTACACCTTC. Protein sequence: CSVGQGIEDYTF.

J is TRBJ2-7 and V is TRBV5-4; 11 bases align to TRBD2. This CDR3 spans 15 amino acids. CDR1 SGHNT and CDR2 YYREEE come from the germline V gene (reference sequence). After removal of 7 bases from V and 4 bases from J, the junction contained 10 bases not matched to a gene. CDR3 residues: CASLAGTSGPYEQYF. Here the CDR3 DNA reads TGTGCCAGCTTGGCAGGGACTAGCGGACCGTACGAGCAGTACTTC.

This rearrangement joins TRBV27 to TRBJ2-5; no firm D call. Trimming took off 0 bases at V and 3 bases at J, with 11 bases between the two ends. This CDR3 has 15 residues. CDR1 and CDR2 (germline): MNHEY, SMNVEV (reference sequence). Written as DNA, the CDR3 is TGTGCCAGCAGTTTATCTTCGGTGGGCAAAGAGACCCAGTACTTC. Translation gives CASSLSSVGKETQYF.

The chain joins TRBV5-1 to TRBJ2-7; tentatively, D is TRBD1 (5 bases). V lost 6 bases and J lost 1, with 11 bases in between. Looked up from germline, CDR1 is SGHRS and CDR2 is YFSETQ. This CDR3 region has 13 residues. The CDR3 bases are TGCGCCAGCACGACAGAGCTATCCTACGAGCAGTACTTC. Amino acid sequence: CASTTELSYEQYF.

CDR3 in DNA: TGTGCCAGCAGCTTTGCGAGGGATGAGCAGTTCTTC. Protein: CASSFARDEQFF. The chain joins TRBV7-9 to TRBJ2-1, with D possibly matching TRBD2 (5 bases). CDR1 SEHNR and CDR2 FQNEAQ come from the germline V gene (reference sequence). There are 12 residues in the CDR3. The V and J ends lost 3 bases and 8 bases respectively, with 8 bases between them.

This chain links TRBV27 with TRBJ1-1; 7 bases align to TRBD1. From germline, CDR1 is MNHEY and CDR2 SMNVEV (reference sequence). V was clipped by 8 bases and J by 1 base; unmatched bases: 7. This CDR3 region has 14 residues. In DNA, the CDR3 is TGTGCCAGCTGGACAGGTTTTGGGAACACTGAAGCTTTCTTT. Protein: CASWTGFGNTEAFF.

Only one count was recorded for this clone. V gene TRBV5-8 combines with J gene TRBJ1-5; TRBD1 aligns across 7 bases. V shed 4 bases, J shed 0 bases, and the junction held 7 bases outside the gene matches. This CDR3 has 16 amino acids. The V gene's germline CDR1 is SGHTS and CDR2 YDEGEE. Here the CDR3 reads CASSANTGASNQPQHF. CDR3 in DNA: TGTGCCAGCAGCGCGAATACAGGGGCTAGCAATCAGCCCCAGCATTTT. Complete variable domain (other parts from reference TRBV5-8 and TRBJ1-5): EAGVTQSPTHLIKTRGQQATLRCSPISGHTSVYWYQQALGLGLQFLLWYDEGEERNRGNFPPRFSGRQFPNYSSELNVNALELEDSALYLCASSANTGASNQPQHFGDGTRLSIL.

The chain couples TRBV11-3 to TRBJ2-1; 11 positions match TRBD1. This CDR3 contains 16 residues. Per germline, CDR1 SGHNT and CDR2 YENEEA. V lost 2 bases and J lost 2; bases outside the gene matches: 2. The CDR3 DNA sequence: TGTGCCAGCAGCTTAATGGGACAGGGGGCCTACAATGAGCAGTTCTTC. Translated, it gives CASSLMGQGAYNEQFF.

The chain is built from TRBV5-1 and TRBJ1-4; D unclear. Looked up from germline, CDR1 is SGHRS and CDR2 is YFSETQ. This CDR3 comprises 15 residues. V was cut by 3 bases and J by 0 bases, with 9 bases left in between. The CDR3 DNA sequence: TGCGCCAGCAGCTGGGGAGGAGCAACTAATGAAAAACTGTTTTTT. Its translation is CASSWGGATNEKLFF.

The chain recombines TRBV13 with TRBJ1-2; D is perhaps TRBD1 (5 bases). Trimming pared 7 bases from V and 3 bases from J, leaving 18 bases between. The CDR3 sequence is 15 residues long. Germline V gives CDR1 PRHDT, CDR2 FYEKMQ (reference sequence). CDR3 nucleotides: TGTGCCAGCACCGGCCAAACCAGGGAGGACTATGGCTACACCTTC. Amino acids: CASTGQTREDYGYTF.

This clone was seen just once. V is TRBV6-1 and J is TRBJ2-7, with TRBD2 as a possible D gene (5 bases). The CDR3 is 15 amino acids. Looked up from germline, CDR1 is MNHNS and CDR2 is SASEGT. Trimming stripped 2 bases from V and 6 bases from J, with 17 bases between. DNA for the CDR3: TGTGCCAGCAGTGAAACCTCCTTCCTCGGGGTCGAGCAGTACTTC. This sequence encodes CASSETSFLGVEQYF.

The rearrangement links TRBV7-3 to TRBJ2-1; tentatively, D is TRBD1 (5 bases). Germline CDR1 and CDR2: SGHTA and FQGTGA. Trimming took 5 bases from V and 7 from J, leaving 12 bases between them. The length of the CDR3 is 13 residues. The CDR3 sequence is CASSQGQRNEQFF. The DNA for the CDR3 is TGTGCCAGCAGCCAGGGCCAACGGAATGAGCAGTTCTTC.

The CDR3 is CASMSSSEQFF. CDR3 sequence (DNA): TGTGCCAGCATGAGTAGCTCTGAGCAGTTCTTC. The V and J genes are TRBV2 and TRBJ2-1, with D unresolved. Trimming took off 7 bases at V and 9 bases at J, with 10 bases between the two ends. The CDR3 has 11 amino acids. The germline gives CDR1 SNHLY, CDR2 FYNNEI. Full variable domain (missing parts from reference TRBV2 and TRBJ2-1): EPEVTQTPSHQVTQMGQEVILRCVPISNHLYFYWYRQILGQKVEFLVSFYNNEISEKSEIFDDQFSVERPDGSNFTLKIRSTKLEDSAMYFCASMSSSEQFFGPGTRLTVL.

This chain joins TRBV7-6 and TRBJ2-3, with D maybe TRBD2 (7 bases). The germline V gene has CDR1 SGHVS and CDR2 FNYEAQ. V dropped 2 bases and J dropped 5 bases, with 23 bases sitting between them. The CDR3 runs to 18 residues. The CDR3, as DNA: TGTGCCAGCAGCTTACTGGTTGGGGGGGCAGAGTTAGGAGATACGCAGTATTTT. Protein sequence: CASSLLVGGAELGDTQYF.

The genes are TRBV19 and TRBJ1-2; 9 bases agree with TRBD1. The CDR3 sequence is 13 residues long. J gave up 5 bases and V 10 bases, and 8 bases lay outside the gene matches. Germline loops: CDR1 LNHDA, CDR2 SQIVND (reference sequence). The CDR3 reads CATRDRGDYGYTF. The CDR3 DNA reads TGTGCCACCAGAGACAGGGGGGATTATGGCTACACCTTC.

The chain recombines TRBV6-1 with TRBJ2-7, with 9 bases lining up with TRBD1. V lost 8 bases to trimming and J lost 4 bases; unmatched junction nucleotides: 6. Germline-derived CDR1 and CDR2 are MNHNS and SASEGT. The CDR3 totals 13 residues. Written as DNA, the CDR3 is TGTGCCAGCGAGGGGGACAGGGTGTACGAGCAGTACTTC. Residues: CASEGDRVYEQYF.

The chain links TRBV9 to TRBJ2-1; the D gene is possibly TRBD2 (7 bases). This CDR3 has 17 residues. V dropped 0 bases and J dropped 0 bases, with 13 bases sitting between them. Germline V gives CDR1 SGDLS, CDR2 YYNGEE. As DNA, the CDR3 is TGTGCCAGCAGCGTAGGAGGTGGGGGGGCCTCCTACAATGAGCAGTTCTTC. Translation gives CASSVGGGGASYNEQFF.

The chain combines TRBV11-2 with TRBJ2-1, with 9 bases identical to TRBD1. The CDR3 extends over 16 amino acids. CDR1 and CDR2 from the germline V gene are SGHAT and FQNNGV. With 2 bases clipped from V and 15 bases from J, the junction kept 17 bases outside the gene matches. As DNA, the CDR3 is TGTGCCAGCAGCTTATCTACCGGGACAGGGTACGACTATGCGTTCTTC. Translating it yields CASSLSTGTGYDYAFF.

V is TRBV28 and J is TRBJ1-5; D remains ambiguous. This CDR3 contains 14 residues. The germline gives CDR1 MDHEN, CDR2 SYDVKM. V shed 6 bases and J shed 5 bases, with 14 bases lying between them. The CDR3 DNA follows: TGTGCCAGCAGGGACGGGGTGGTTTATCAGCCCCAGCATTTT. Its translation is CASRDGVVYQPQHF.